One and the same sample provided the 21 T cell receptor beta chains below, sequenced in a study of T cell changes during pregnancy in multiple sclerosis. Clones were sequenced by immunoSEQ multiplex PCR, and TCRdb holds only the in-frame ones, with some missing. The sample holds 100,000 or so clones, around 93% seen once. The sequenced sample was peripheral blood, obtained in the third trimester of pregnancy. These receptors originate from a female donor with multiple sclerosis, enrolled in a pregnancy study.

This clone was seen a few times. This chain joins TRBV7-2 and TRBJ1-5; TRBD1 aligns across 7 bases. The CDR3 totals 15 residues. V lost 3 bases and J lost 5; bases outside the gene matches: 7. Germline V gives CDR1 SGHTA, CDR2 FQGNSA. This CDR3 is CASSLGDREHQPQHF. The DNA for the CDR3 is TGTGCCAGCAGCTTGGGCGACAGGGAGCATCAGCCCCAGCATTTT.

The chain links TRBV6-5 to TRBJ1-5, with no clear D. The ends were cut back, 5 bases at V and 7 bases at J, with 15 bases in the middle. The CDR3 covers 14 residues. Germline V gene data show CDR1 as MNHEY and CDR2 as SVGAGI. CDR3: CASSRVGGGQPQHF. As DNA, the CDR3 is TGTGCCAGCAGTCGCGTTGGCGGAGGGCAGCCCCAGCATTTT.

The chain employs TRBV28 and TRBJ1-2; D not resolved. There are 13 residues in the CDR3. Germline-derived CDR1 and CDR2 are MDHEN and SYDVKM. The V end was cut by 7 bases, the J end by 4 bases, with 13 bases between. CDR3: CASNPIAPYGYTF. In DNA, the CDR3 is TGTGCCAGCAACCCCATCGCGCCCTATGGCTACACCTTC.

The CDR3 DNA reads as TGTGCCAGCAGTTTAATGTTCAGGGCCGGGGGCACTGAAGCTTTCTTT. It is translated as CASSLMFRAGGTEAFF. The chain has TRBV28 and TRBJ1-1, with a weak D call TRBD1 (5 bases). Trimming took off 2 bases at V and 4 bases at J, with 17 bases between the two ends. Germline loops: CDR1 MDHEN, CDR2 SYDVKM. The CDR3 is 16 residues long.

The chain employs TRBV5-1 and TRBJ1-1; tentative D call: TRBD1 (5 bases). This CDR3 has 16 amino acids. Trimming pared 0 bases from V and 0 bases from J, leaving 12 bases between. Germline V gene data show CDR1 as SGHRS and CDR2 as YFSETQ. In nucleotides, the CDR3 is TGCGCCAGCAGCTTGGTAGTAGGGGCCATGAACACTGAAGCTTTCTTT. Residues: CASSLVVGAMNTEAFF. The variable domain in full, completed from reference TRBV5-1 and TRBJ1-1, reads KAGVTQTPRYLIKTRGQQVTLSCSPISGHRSVSWYQQTPGQGLQFLFEYFSETQRNKGNFPGRFSGRQFSNSRSEMNVSTLELGDSALYLCASSLVVGAMNTEAFFGQGTRLTVV.

The rearrangement joins TRBV19 to TRBJ1-5, with 8 bases aligning to TRBD1. Germline V lookup: CDR1 LNHDA, CDR2 SQIVND (reference sequence). After removal of 9 bases from V and 6 bases from J, the junction contained 4 bases not matched to a gene. The CDR3 totals 12 residues. The CDR3 protein is CASGTGGQPQHF. Here the CDR3 DNA reads TGTGCCAGCGGGACAGGAGGTCAGCCCCAGCATTTT.

The J gene is TRBJ1-2, the V gene TRBV6-6, with no clear D. V was clipped by 7 bases and J by 6 bases, with 15 bases between them. CDR1 is MNHNY and CDR2 is SVGAGI in the germline V gene (reference sequence). This CDR3 has 13 residues. CDR3 in amino acids: CASTNGGGDGYTF. DNA for the CDR3: TGTGCCAGCACCAACGGAGGAGGCGATGGCTACACCTTC.

This chain connects TRBV19 to TRBJ2-1, with D perhaps TRBD2 (6 bases). Germline V CDR1 and CDR2: LNHDA, SQIVND (reference sequence). The CDR3 is made up of 12 amino acids. The germline V and J ends were trimmed by 3 bases and 6 bases, with 6 bases remaining between them. DNA for the CDR3: TGTGCCAGTAGTATGGGGGGCAATGAGCAGTTCTTC. It translates to CASSMGGNEQFF.

The chain links TRBV7-9 to TRBJ1-1; 9 bases agree with TRBD1. Germline values: CDR1 SEHNR, CDR2 FQNEAQ (reference sequence). The CDR3 has 14 residues. V was clipped by 6 bases and J by 5 bases; unmatched bases: 7. This CDR3 reads CASRRTGGGTEAFF. As DNA, the CDR3 is TGTGCCAGCAGACGAACAGGGGGCGGAACTGAAGCTTTCTTT.

The chain joins TRBV29-1 to TRBJ2-5; TRBD2 agrees at 11 bases. This CDR3 has 16 amino acids. Germline trimming cut 5 bases from V and 2 bases from J; bases unmatched to any gene: 10. In germline, CDR1 is SQVTM, CDR2 ANQGSEA. The CDR3 bases are TGCAGCGTTATGGGACTAGCGGAGTGGGGGCAAGAGACCCAGTACTTC. Amino acid sequence: CSVMGLAEWGQETQYF.

CDR3 nucleotide sequence: TGTGCCAGCAGTTTATACCCTAGCGGGAACCCCTACAATGAGCAGTTCTTC. Its protein is CASSLYPSGNPYNEQFF. This rearrangement joins TRBV28 to TRBJ2-1; 9 positions agree with TRBD2. V gave up 1 base and J gave up 2 bases; unmatched junction bases: 6. Germline values: CDR1 MDHEN, CDR2 SYDVKM. The CDR3 covers 17 residues. The full variable domain, its missing parts supplied by reference TRBV28 and TRBJ2-1, is DVKVTQSSRYLVKRTGEKVFLECVQDMDHENMFWYRQDPGLGLRLIYFSYDVKMKEKGDIPEGYSVSREKKERFSLILESASTNQTSMYLCASSLYPSGNPYNEQFFGPGTRLTVL.

The J gene is TRBJ2-7, the V gene TRBV5-4; the match to TRBD1 covers 7 bases. The CDR3 is 14 amino acids. V gave up 4 bases and J gave up 1 base; unmatched junction bases: 5. The germline CDR1 and CDR2 sequences are SGHNT and YYREEE (reference sequence). CDR3 in DNA: TGTGCCAGCAGCCTCGGACAGGTATCCTACGAGCAGTACTTC. Its translation: CASSLGQVSYEQYF.

The chain links TRBV7-2 to TRBJ1-2; 7 bases fit TRBD1. CDR1 and CDR2 from the germline V gene are SGHTA and FQGNSA. The length of the CDR3 is 14 residues. The V and J ends lost 2 bases and 5 bases, in that order; junction bases with no gene match: 5. The CDR3 DNA reads as TGTGCCAGCAGCTTATCGGGACAGCCTTATGGCTACACCTTC. Protein: CASSLSGQPYGYTF.

V and J are TRBV15 and TRBJ1-5, with 8 bases aligning to TRBD1. Germline V gene sequence: CDR1 LNHNV, CDR2 YYDKDF (reference sequence). The trim removed 5 bases at V and 6 bases at J, leaving 12 bases unmatched. The CDR3 is made up of 16 amino acids. This chain's CDR3 is CATSQPLGRGPQPQHF. The DNA for the CDR3 is TGTGCCACCAGCCAACCTCTGGGCAGGGGGCCTCAGCCCCAGCATTTT.

The chain's CDR3 is CASSSYQETQYF. The CDR3 bases are TGTGCCAGCAGTTCGTACCAAGAGACCCAGTACTTC. The genes are TRBV27 and TRBJ2-5; D is undetermined. Germline V CDR1 and CDR2: MNHEY, SMNVEV (reference sequence). This CDR3 region has 12 residues. Trimming removed 4 bases at V and 0 bases at J, with 3 bases between.

The chain employs TRBV6-1 and TRBJ1-2; 7 nucleotides match TRBD1. This CDR3 has 12 residues. The germline gives CDR1 MNHNS, CDR2 SASEGT. V lost 10 bases to trimming and J lost 8 bases; unmatched junction nucleotides: 10. In DNA, the CDR3 is TGTGCCACCTGGACAGGTGGAAACGGCTACACCTTC. It specifies CATWTGGNGYTF.

V usage is TRBV11-2 and J usage is TRBJ1-4, with TRBD1 matching 8 bases. V lost 6 bases, J lost 7 bases, and 10 bases stayed unmatched. The CDR3 has 15 residues. Germline V lookup: CDR1 SGHAT, CDR2 FQNNGV. The CDR3 here is CASSTAGTGFEKLFF. The CDR3 region has the DNA TGTGCCAGCAGTACAGCAGGGACAGGTTTTGAAAAACTGTTTTTT.

This clone was observed once. The CDR3 protein is CASSLGAGGDPEQYF. CDR3 nucleotides: TGTGCCAGCAGCTTGGGAGCGGGAGGTGATCCCGAGCAGTACTTC. This chain joins TRBV11-3 and TRBJ2-7; 9 bases are shared with TRBD2. This CDR3 region has 15 residues. Trimming removed 3 bases from V and 6 bases from J; junction bases left unmatched: 9. The germline gives CDR1 SGHNT, CDR2 YENEEA.

This clone was seen once. The chain links TRBV29-1 to TRBJ2-2; 10 nucleotides line up with TRBD2. Germline trimming cut 5 bases from V and 6 bases from J; bases unmatched to any gene: 12. The germline gives CDR1 SQVTM, CDR2 ANQGSEA. The CDR3 runs to 16 residues. The CDR3 sequence: CSVLNPSGSVPGELFF. The DNA of the CDR3 is TGCAGCGTTCTAAACCCTAGCGGGAGTGTCCCCGGGGAGCTGTTTTTT.

This chain joins TRBV7-3 and TRBJ2-7, with 7 nucleotides matching TRBD1. The CDR3 contains 13 residues. V lost 5 bases to trimming and J lost 4 bases; unmatched junction nucleotides: 5. The V gene's germline CDR1 is SGHTA and CDR2 FQGTGA. The CDR3 loop is CASSAYRGYEQYF. CDR3 sequence (DNA): TGTGCCAGCAGCGCGTACAGGGGATACGAGCAGTACTTC.

The chain links TRBV19 to TRBJ2-1, with a possible D match to TRBD2 (5 bases). The germline V and J ends were trimmed by 2 bases and 7 bases, with 18 bases remaining between them. This CDR3 contains 16 residues. CDR1 and CDR2 from the germline V gene are LNHDA and SQIVND (reference sequence). The CDR3 DNA is TGTGCCAGTAGTATATTTGGCGGGCTAGAGGGAAATGAGCAGTTCTTC. Protein: CASSIFGGLEGNEQFF.